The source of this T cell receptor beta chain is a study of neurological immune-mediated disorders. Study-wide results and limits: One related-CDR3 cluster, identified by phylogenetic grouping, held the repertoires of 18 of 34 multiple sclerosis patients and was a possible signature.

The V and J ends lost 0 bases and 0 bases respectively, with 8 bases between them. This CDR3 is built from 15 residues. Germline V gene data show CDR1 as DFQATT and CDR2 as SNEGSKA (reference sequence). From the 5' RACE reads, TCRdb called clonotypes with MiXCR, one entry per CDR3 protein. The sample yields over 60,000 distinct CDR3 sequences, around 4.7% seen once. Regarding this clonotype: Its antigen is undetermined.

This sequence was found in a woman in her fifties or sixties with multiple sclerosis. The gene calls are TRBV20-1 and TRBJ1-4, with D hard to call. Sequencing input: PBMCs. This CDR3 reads CSARDADATNEKLFF. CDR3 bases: TGCAGTGCTAGAGACGCAGATGCAACTAATGAAAAACTGTTTTTT.